Listed below are T cell receptor beta chains from one sample, sequenced in a study of regulatory T cells in long-lasting Graves disease. MiXCR, applied by TCRdb to the multiplex PCR reads, yields one record per CDR3 protein. Of about 450,000 distinct CDR3 sequences listed, 14% were seen once; the top ten hold roughly 18%. These data are also associated with another study on T cells in Graves' hyperthyroidism and ophthalmopathy.

The source was peripheral blood mononuclear cells (PBMCs), collected at new diagnosis, from a patient treated with antithyroid drugs. The receptor source for this set is a woman aged 50 to 60 with Graves disease. CDR3s include the opening cysteine and the closing phenylalanine or tryptophan. Fields, in order: J gene, V gene, D gene, clone size, CDR3 protein, CDR3 DNA. A D gene is named only where the DNA matches it firmly. The size entry is marked missing in some rows and otherwise reads once, few, many or a size class.

j_gene: TRBJ2-2; v_gene: TRBV10-1; d_gene: -; abundance: many; CDR3aa: CASSEMVAPNTGELFF; CDR3nt: TGCGCCAGCAGTGAGATGGTAGCTCCGAACACCGGGGAGCTGTTTTTT
j_gene: TRBJ2-3; v_gene: TRBV6-2/TRBV6-3; d_gene: -; abundance: few; CDR3aa: CASSYMQRDTQYF; CDR3nt: TGTGCCAGCAGTTACATGCAGCGAGATACGCAGTATTTT
j_gene: TRBJ2-7; v_gene: TRBV6-1; d_gene: -; abundance: many; CDR3aa: CASKFADSSYEQYF; CDR3nt: TGTGCCAGCAAGTTCGCCGACAGCTCCTACGAGCAGTACTTC
j_gene: TRBJ2-3; v_gene: TRBV28; d_gene: TRBD2; abundance: many; CDR3aa: CASSFVLAGIDTQYF; CDR3nt: TGTGCCAGCAGTTTTGTACTAGCGGGAATTGATACGCAGTATTTT
j_gene: TRBJ2-7; v_gene: TRBV2; d_gene: -; abundance: many; CDR3aa: CASRPPRGEQYF; CDR3nt: TGTGCCAGCAGGCCCCCCAGGGGCGAGCAGTACTTC
j_gene: TRBJ2-3; v_gene: TRBV5-1; d_gene: TRBD2; abundance: -; CDR3aa: CASSSHGRGVSTDTQYF; CDR3nt: TGCGCCAGCAGCTCGCACGGACGGGGGGTTAGCACAGATACGCAGTATTTT
j_gene: TRBJ2-1; v_gene: TRBV28; d_gene: TRBD2; abundance: many; CDR3aa: CASSSSYGLAGAAYNEQFF; CDR3nt: TGTGCCAGCAGTTCGTCATACGGACTAGCGGGAGCGGCCTACAATGAGCAGTTCTTC
j_gene: TRBJ2-4; v_gene: TRBV12-3/TRBV12-4; d_gene: -; abundance: -; CDR3aa: CANSLDRLRGRYF; CDR3nt: TGTGCCAACAGTTTAGACAGGCTCAGGGGTCGGTACTTC
j_gene: TRBJ2-1; v_gene: TRBV5-6; d_gene: -; abundance: many; CDR3aa: CASSSGTRVLLDEQFF; CDR3nt: TGTGCCAGCAGTTCCGGGACACGGGTCCTCTTGGATGAGCAGTTCTTC
j_gene: TRBJ1-4; v_gene: TRBV2; d_gene: -; abundance: many; CDR3aa: CASRDPGRRSEKLFF; CDR3nt: TGTGCCAGCAGAGACCCGGGACGTCGGAGTGAAAAACTGTTTTTT
j_gene: TRBJ1-2; v_gene: TRBV4-1; d_gene: TRBD1; abundance: -; CDR3aa: CASSQAGQGARNGYTF; CDR3nt: TGCGCCAGCAGCCAAGCTGGACAGGGTGCCCGAAATGGCTACACCTTC
j_gene: TRBJ2-5; v_gene: TRBV11-2; d_gene: -; abundance: many; CDR3aa: CASNRASPGETQYF; CDR3nt: TGTGCCAGCAACAGGGCTTCTCCAGGGGAGACCCAGTACTTC
j_gene: TRBJ1-6; v_gene: TRBV6-1; d_gene: -; abundance: few; CDR3aa: CASSGWSSYNSPLHF; CDR3nt: TGTGCCAGCAGTGGATGGAGCTCCTATAATTCACCCCTCCACTTT
j_gene: TRBJ2-3; v_gene: TRBV12-3/TRBV12-4; d_gene: TRBD1; abundance: many; CDR3aa: CASSTGQGRTDTQYF; CDR3nt: TGTGCCAGCAGTACGGGACAGGGGCGAACAGATACGCAGTATTTT
j_gene: TRBJ2-6; v_gene: TRBV7-3; d_gene: -; abundance: many; CDR3aa: CASSFDGSSGANVLTF; CDR3nt: TGTGCCAGCAGCTTCGACGGAAGCTCTGGGGCCAACGTCCTGACTTTC
j_gene: TRBJ1-5; v_gene: TRBV15; d_gene: -; abundance: many; CDR3aa: CATSRDKGVNQPQHF; CDR3nt: TGTGCCACCAGCAGAGATAAGGGCGTCAATCAGCCCCAGCATTTT
j_gene: TRBJ2-2; v_gene: TRBV12-3/TRBV12-4; d_gene: -; abundance: many; CDR3aa: CASSSLFGPGELFF; CDR3nt: TGTGCCAGCAGTAGCCTATTTGGTCCCGGGGAGCTGTTTTTT
j_gene: TRBJ1-1; v_gene: TRBV4-2; d_gene: -; abundance: few; CDR3aa: CASSQASPGYSEAFF; CDR3nt: TGTGCCAGCAGCCAAGCCTCCCCAGGGTATTCTGAAGCTTTCTTT
j_gene: TRBJ2-1; v_gene: TRBV12-3/TRBV12-4; d_gene: TRBD1; abundance: many; CDR3aa: CASSPRTGPNEQFF; CDR3nt: TGTGCCAGCAGTCCCCGGACAGGTCCCAATGAGCAGTTCTTC
j_gene: TRBJ2-5; v_gene: TRBV27; d_gene: -; abundance: -; CDR3aa: CASSLTYQETQYF; CDR3nt: TGTGCCAGCAGTTTAACGTACCAAGAGACCCAGTACTTC
j_gene: TRBJ2-1; v_gene: TRBV6-2/TRBV6-3; d_gene: TRBD2; abundance: -; CDR3aa: CASTPGLAGYNEQFF; CDR3nt: TGTGCCAGCACCCCCGGACTAGCGGGGTACAATGAGCAGTTCTTC
j_gene: TRBJ1-4; v_gene: TRBV28; d_gene: TRBD1; abundance: many; CDR3aa: CASSNSPGTGPLNEKLFF; CDR3nt: TGTGCCAGCAGTAATAGTCCCGGGACAGGTCCTCTTAATGAAAAACTGTTTTTT
j_gene: TRBJ1-2; v_gene: TRBV28; d_gene: TRBD1; abundance: -; CDR3aa: CASRLGQGDGYTF; CDR3nt: TGTGCCAGCAGATTGGGACAGGGGGACGGCTACACCTTC
j_gene: TRBJ2-5; v_gene: TRBV12-3/TRBV12-4; d_gene: -; abundance: many; CDR3aa: CASSLGFESTPRETQYF; CDR3nt: TGTGCCAGCAGTTTAGGATTTGAGAGCACCCCTCGAGAGACCCAGTACTTC
j_gene: TRBJ2-1; v_gene: TRBV19; d_gene: -; abundance: -; CDR3aa: CASSPQGREQFF; CDR3nt: TGTGCCAGTAGTCCCCAGGGGCGCGAGCAGTTCTTC
j_gene: TRBJ1-3; v_gene: TRBV6-1; d_gene: -; abundance: -; CDR3aa: CASRRQSRNTIYF; CDR3nt: TGTGCCAGCAGGAGACAGTCGCGAAACACCATATATTTT
j_gene: TRBJ1-6; v_gene: TRBV18; d_gene: -; abundance: -; CDR3aa: CASSLQANRLDSPLHF; CDR3nt: TGTGCCAGCTCACTTCAAGCGAACAGGTTGGATTCACCCCTCCACTTT
j_gene: TRBJ1-4; v_gene: TRBV5-1; d_gene: -; abundance: few; CDR3aa: CASSYQGRIMLANEKLFF; CDR3nt: TGCGCCAGCAGCTACCAGGGAAGGATAATGTTGGCTAATGAAAAACTGTTTTTT
j_gene: TRBJ1-3; v_gene: TRBV12-3/TRBV12-4; d_gene: -; abundance: many; CDR3aa: CASLLQRTGISFLGGSGNTIYF; CDR3nt: TGTGCCAGCCTCCTTCAAAGAACAGGGATCTCCTTCCTGGGAGGTTCTGGAAACACCATATATTTT
j_gene: TRBJ2-7; v_gene: TRBV18; d_gene: -; abundance: many; CDR3aa: CASSSRSDRGEQYF; CDR3nt: TGTGCCAGCTCATCACGATCGGATAGGGGCGAGCAGTACTTC
j_gene: TRBJ2-4; v_gene: TRBV12-3/TRBV12-4; d_gene: TRBD2; abundance: few; CDR3aa: CASSSSGRAPNIQYF; CDR3nt: TGTGCCAGCAGTTCTAGCGGGAGGGCCCCGAACATTCAGTACTTC
j_gene: TRBJ2-7; v_gene: TRBV27; d_gene: TRBD2; abundance: many; CDR3aa: CASSLSVASGRKYF; CDR3nt: TGTGCCAGCAGTTTATCGGTTGCTAGCGGGAGGAAGTACTTC
j_gene: TRBJ2-7; v_gene: TRBV11-2; d_gene: -; abundance: many; CDR3aa: CASSPTRQDYEQYF; CDR3nt: TGTGCCAGCAGCCCCACCCGTCAGGACTACGAGCAGTACTTC
j_gene: TRBJ2-6; v_gene: TRBV2; d_gene: -; abundance: -; CDR3aa: CASSSWGAFSGANVLTF; CDR3nt: TGTGCCAGCAGCTCTTGGGGGGCGTTTTCTGGGGCCAACGTCCTGACTTTC
j_gene: TRBJ2-1; v_gene: TRBV19; d_gene: TRBD1; abundance: -; CDR3aa: CASSIDPTGGGRSGNEQFF; CDR3nt: TGTGCCAGTAGTATAGACCCCACAGGGGGCGGACGGAGCGGCAATGAGCAGTTCTTC
j_gene: TRBJ1-5; v_gene: TRBV28; d_gene: TRBD1; abundance: many; CDR3aa: CASGQGPQHF; CDR3nt: TGTGCCAGCGGACAGGGGCCCCAGCATTTT
j_gene: TRBJ2-2; v_gene: TRBV3-1; d_gene: -; abundance: few; CDR3aa: CASSQRLDGGELFF; CDR3nt: TGTGCCAGCAGCCAGAGACTAGACGGCGGGGAGCTGTTTTTT
j_gene: TRBJ2-1; v_gene: TRBV12-3/TRBV12-4; d_gene: -; abundance: many; CDR3aa: CASSLVIISYNEQFF; CDR3nt: TGTGCCAGCAGTTTAGTGATTATCTCCTACAATGAGCAGTTCTTC
j_gene: TRBJ2-7; v_gene: TRBV7-2; d_gene: -; abundance: many; CDR3aa: CASSSYGYEQYF; CDR3nt: TGTGCCAGCAGCTCTTACGGCTACGAGCAGTACTTC
j_gene: TRBJ2-1; v_gene: TRBV9; d_gene: -; abundance: few; CDR3aa: CAGSVDGSSYNEQFF; CDR3nt: TGTGCCGGCAGCGTAGACGGAAGCTCCTACAATGAGCAGTTCTTC
j_gene: TRBJ1-1; v_gene: TRBV28; d_gene: -; abundance: few; CDR3aa: CASRLGTRNTEAFF; CDR3nt: TGTGCCAGCAGGCTGGGTACCCGGAACACTGAAGCTTTCTTT
j_gene: TRBJ2-5; v_gene: TRBV19; d_gene: -; abundance: -; CDR3aa: CASSMIEETQYF; CDR3nt: TGTGCCAGTAGTATGATTGAAGAGACCCAGTACTTC
j_gene: TRBJ2-3; v_gene: TRBV5-1; d_gene: TRBD2; abundance: many; CDR3aa: CASSLGSSGSADTQYF; CDR3nt: TGCGCCAGCAGCTTAGGGAGTAGCGGGAGTGCAGATACGCAGTATTTT
j_gene: TRBJ2-7; v_gene: TRBV5-1; d_gene: -; abundance: few; CDR3aa: CASSLVSGAGEQYF; CDR3nt: TGCGCCAGCAGCTTGGTCTCGGGAGCGGGCGAGCAGTACTTC
j_gene: TRBJ1-5; v_gene: TRBV6-4; d_gene: -; abundance: few; CDR3aa: CASSPRADQPQHF; CDR3nt: TGTGCCAGCAGTCCACGGGCAGACCAGCCCCAGCATTTT
j_gene: TRBJ2-3; v_gene: TRBV18; d_gene: -; abundance: many; CDR3aa: CASSPPAITTDTQYF; CDR3nt: TGTGCCAGCTCACCACCGGCCATCACCACAGATACGCAGTATTTT
j_gene: TRBJ2-3; v_gene: TRBV29-1; d_gene: -; abundance: many; CDR3aa: CSAGTAVGDTQYF; CDR3nt: TGCAGCGCCGGGACGGCAGTGGGGGATACGCAGTATTTT